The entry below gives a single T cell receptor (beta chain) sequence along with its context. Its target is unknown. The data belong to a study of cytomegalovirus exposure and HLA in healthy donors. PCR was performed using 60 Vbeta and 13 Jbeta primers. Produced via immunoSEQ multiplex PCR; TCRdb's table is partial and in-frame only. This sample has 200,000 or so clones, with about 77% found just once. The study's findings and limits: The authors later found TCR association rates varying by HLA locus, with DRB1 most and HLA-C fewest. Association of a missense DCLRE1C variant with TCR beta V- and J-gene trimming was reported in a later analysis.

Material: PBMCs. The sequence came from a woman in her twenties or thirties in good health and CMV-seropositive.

The CDR3 DNA follows: TGTGCCAGCAGTGAAGTGGGCAGGTGGGCTTCTGGCAATCAGCCCCAGCATTTT. Protein: CASSEVGRWASGNQPQHF. The gene calls are TRBV2 and TRBJ1-5; D ambiguous. Germline V gene data show CDR1 as SNHLY and CDR2 as FYNNEI. The length of the CDR3 is 18 residues. The ends were cut back, 1 base at V and 2 bases at J, with 18 bases in the middle.